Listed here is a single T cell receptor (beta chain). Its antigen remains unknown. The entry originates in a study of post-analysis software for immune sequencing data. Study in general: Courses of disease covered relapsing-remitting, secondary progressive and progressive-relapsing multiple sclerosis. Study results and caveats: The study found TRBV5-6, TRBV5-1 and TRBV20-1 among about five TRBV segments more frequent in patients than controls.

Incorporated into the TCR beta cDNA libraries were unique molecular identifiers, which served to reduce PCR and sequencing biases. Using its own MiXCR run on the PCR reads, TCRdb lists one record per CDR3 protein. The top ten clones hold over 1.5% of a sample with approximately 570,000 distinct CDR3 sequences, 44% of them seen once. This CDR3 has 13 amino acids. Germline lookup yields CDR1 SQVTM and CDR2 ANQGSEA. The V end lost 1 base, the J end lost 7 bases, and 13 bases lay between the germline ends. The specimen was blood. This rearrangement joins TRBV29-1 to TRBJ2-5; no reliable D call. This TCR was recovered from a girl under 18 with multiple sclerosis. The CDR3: CSVEGNISGTQYF. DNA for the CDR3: TGCAGCGTTGAAGGGAATATATCGGGGACCCAGTACTTC.